The TCR beta chain under discussion was sequenced for a study of blood T cell repertoires in COVID-19. Study context: The analysed material was cDNA or gDNA that came from T cells, B-cell-depleted T cells, or PBMCs.

In its sample, this clone was seen once. Looked up from germline, CDR1 is SGHNT and CDR2 is YYREEE (reference sequence). The CDR3 loop spans 13 amino acids. Trimming left V 2 bases short and J 7 bases short, with 10 bases between. Sequencing used immunoSEQ multiplex PCR; TCRdb keeps in-frame clones, though not all of them. The data hold 250,000 to 400,000 clones, with roughly 90% observed a single time. Sample: peripheral blood. J is TRBJ1-5 and V is TRBV5-4, with D possibly matching TRBD1 (5 bases). This sequence originates from a woman aged 25 to 39 with COVID-19, enrolled during active disease. The CDR3 reads CASSLGAGQPQHF. CDR3 nucleotides: TGTGCCAGCAGCTTAGGGGCCGGCCAGCCCCAGCATTTT.